Following are 19 T cell receptor beta chains from one sample sequenced in a study of cytomegalovirus exposure and HLA in healthy donors. Amplification used 60 Vbeta primers and 13 Jbeta primers. Produced via immunoSEQ multiplex PCR; TCRdb's table is partial and in-frame only. Of approximately 100,000 clones listed, more than 65% were seen once; the top ten hold about 4%. The source material was PBMCs. These receptors were obtained from a woman aged 45 to 65 in good health and CMV-seropositive.

The J gene is TRBJ2-7, the V gene TRBV5-5; a weak D match, TRBD2 (5 bases). The CDR3 is 12 amino acids. The ends were cut back, 3 bases at V and 11 bases at J, with 15 bases in the middle. Germline V gene lookup returns CDR1 SGHKS and CDR2 YYEKEE (reference sequence). The CDR3 DNA sequence: TGTGCCAGCAGCTCCCAGGACCAGAGGGAGTACTTC. It is translated as CASSSQDQREYF.

The rearrangement joins TRBV4-1 to TRBJ2-2; 9 bases map to TRBD2. The germline V gene encodes CDR1 MGHRA and CDR2 YSYEKL. The CDR3 spans 16 residues. Unmatched junction bases numbered 10, after V lost 5 bases and J lost 6 bases. CDR3 coding DNA: TGCGCCAGCAGCGTGGGACTAGCTGGAGGTTCCGGGGAGCTGTTTTTT. It codes for CASSVGLAGGSGELFF.

The chain combines TRBV2 with TRBJ1-5; 7 bases map to TRBD1. V lost 8 bases and J lost 6; bases outside the gene matches: 7. The CDR3 runs 13 residues. Germline CDR1 is SNHLY and CDR2 is FYNNEI. In DNA, the CDR3 is TGTGCCAGCTACACAGGGGTGGGTCAGCCCCAGCATTTT. Amino acids: CASYTGVGQPQHF. Filled out from reference TRBV2 and TRBJ1-5, the complete variable domain reads EPEVTQTPSHQVTQMGQEVILRCVPISNHLYFYWYRQILGQKVEFLVSFYNNEISEKSEIFDDQFSVERPDGSNFTLKIRSTKLEDSAMYFCASYTGVGQPQHFGDGTRLSIL.

The chain joins TRBV6-4 to TRBJ1-1; the D is unclear. Germline V gene sequence: CDR1 MRHNA, CDR2 SNTAGT. The V end lost 2 bases, the J end lost 6 bases, and 10 bases lay between the germline ends. The CDR3 is 13 residues long. In DNA, the CDR3 is TGTGCCAGCAGTGACATCCCAGGCGCTGAAGCTTTCTTT. Amino acids: CASSDIPGAEAFF.

The chain is built from TRBV2 and TRBJ1-4, with TRBD1 matching over 7 bases. Per the germline V gene, CDR1 is SNHLY and CDR2 is FYNNEI. The trim removed 5 bases at V and 0 bases at J, leaving 3 bases unmatched. The CDR3 spans 15 residues. The CDR3 sequence: CASSRTGATNEKLFF. CDR3 nucleotides: TGTGCCAGCAGTCGGACAGGCGCAACTAATGAAAAACTGTTTTTT. The full variable domain, completed using reference TRBV2 and TRBJ1-4, is EPEVTQTPSHQVTQMGQEVILRCVPISNHLYFYWYRQILGQKVEFLVSFYNNEISEKSEIFDDQFSVERPDGSNFTLKIRSTKLEDSAMYFCASSRTGATNEKLFFGSGTQLSVL.

The V and J genes are TRBV9 and TRBJ2-3; a possible D gene is TRBD1 (6 bases). Deletions cut 0 bases from V and 2 bases from J, with 7 bases between. Germline values: CDR1 SGDLS, CDR2 YYNGEE. CDR3 size: 14 residues. The DNA for the CDR3 is TGTGCCAGCAGCGTAGAGGGGGTCACAGATACGCAGTATTTT. It yields the protein CASSVEGVTDTQYF.

The chain couples TRBV7-8 to TRBJ2-7; D is possibly TRBD1 (6 bases). This CDR3 has 14 residues. Trimming took 3 bases from V and 3 from J, leaving 12 bases between them. Germline values: CDR1 SGHVS, CDR2 FQNEAQ. The DNA of the CDR3 is TGTGCCAGCAGCTTCGGGACAAGGGGCTACGAGCAGTACTTC. This codes for CASSFGTRGYEQYF. The complete variable domain, with remaining parts taken from reference TRBV7-8 and TRBJ2-7, reads GAGVSQSPRYKVAKRGQDVALRCDPISGHVSLFWYQQALGQGPEFLTYFQNEAQLDKSGLPSDRFFAERPEGSVSTLKIQRTQQEDSAVYLCASSFGTRGYEQYFGPGTRLTVT.

This sequence joins TRBV4-1 and TRBJ1-2, with TRBD1 matching 8 bases. V shed 4 bases and J 4 bases; nucleotides not matched to a gene: 11. The CDR3 covers 16 residues. Germline CDR1 and CDR2: MGHRA and YSYEKL. The CDR3 is CASSLIPGQGGYGYTF. CDR3 coding DNA: TGCGCCAGCAGCCTAATTCCCGGACAGGGAGGCTATGGCTACACCTTC.

The genes are TRBV9 and TRBJ2-7; 10 nucleotides align to TRBD1. V shed 4 bases, J shed 7 bases, and the junction held 14 bases outside the gene matches. CDR3 size: 16 residues. The germline V gene has CDR1 SGDLS and CDR2 YYNGEE. CDR3 DNA sequence: TGTGCCAGCAGCCCGTACTGGAGACAGGGGGCTGGGGAGCAGTACTTC. The encoded protein is CASSPYWRQGAGEQYF.

This sequence joins TRBV6-6 and TRBJ1-5; the match to TRBD1 covers 9 bases. There are 13 residues in the CDR3. Per the germline V gene, CDR1 is MNHNY and CDR2 is SVGAGI (reference sequence). V was pared by 10 bases and J by 4 bases, with 5 bases of the junction left unmatched. The chain's CDR3 is CAISGQGNQPQHF. CDR3 in DNA: TGTGCCATCTCGGGACAGGGTAATCAGCCCCAGCATTTT.

The chain joins TRBV15 to TRBJ2-5, with D possibly matching TRBD2 (5 bases). Trimming left V 0 bases short and J 2 bases short, with 13 bases between. The CDR3 runs 16 residues. The germline gives CDR1 LNHNV, CDR2 YYDKDF (reference sequence). CDR3 in DNA: TGTGCCACCAGCAGAGATTCAAGAGGACTGCAAGAGACCCAGTACTTC. It encodes CATSRDSRGLQETQYF.

The chain carries TRBV7-9 and TRBJ1-2; D gene unclear. Trimming removed 1 base from V and 4 bases from J, with 13 bases in between. This CDR3 spans 15 amino acids. Germline values: CDR1 SEHNR, CDR2 FQNEAQ (reference sequence). The chain's CDR3 is CASSLGSRLGYGYTF. For the CDR3, the DNA is TGTGCCAGCAGCTTAGGTTCTAGGCTAGGCTATGGCTACACCTTC.

The genes are TRBV11-1 and TRBJ1-1; 8 bases are a match to TRBD1. The CDR3 runs 15 residues. Germline CDR1 is SGHAT and CDR2 is FQDESV (reference sequence). The V segment lost 7 bases and the J segment 1 base; nucleotides outside the gene matches: 8. This chain's CDR3 is CASTQRQGRNTEAFF. In nucleotides, the CDR3 is TGTGCCAGCACCCAGAGACAGGGGAGGAACACTGAAGCTTTCTTT.

This chain joins TRBV6-1 and TRBJ1-1, with 7 positions matching TRBD1. From germline, CDR1 is MNHNS and CDR2 SASEGT. With V trimmed by 4 bases and J by 7 bases, 9 bases remained unmatched. There are 14 residues in the CDR3. This CDR3 is CASSVRDRRGEAFF. In nucleotides, the CDR3 is TGTGCCAGCAGTGTCCGGGACAGACGGGGTGAAGCTTTCTTT.

The gene calls are TRBV27 and TRBJ1-3; D is ambiguous. V shed 3 bases and J shed 0 bases, with 3 bases lying between them. The V gene's germline CDR1 is MNHEY and CDR2 SMNVEV (reference sequence). CDR3 length: 13 residues. The CDR3 bases are TGTGCCAGCAGTTTTCGCTCTGGAAACACCATATATTTT. Its protein product is CASSFRSGNTIYF.

This sequence joins TRBV9 and TRBJ1-1; D remains unclear. The CDR3 runs 15 residues. Germline V gene data show CDR1 as SGDLS and CDR2 as YYNGEE. The V gene lost 1 base and the J gene lost 1 base, with 11 bases spanning the gap. CDR3 bases: TGTGCCAGCAGCGTATCACATTTCTCGAACACTGAAGCTTTCTTT. Protein sequence: CASSVSHFSNTEAFF.

The chain employs TRBV6-5 and TRBJ1-4; TRBD1 matches at 9 bases. Germline V gene data show CDR1 as MNHEY and CDR2 as SVGAGI. The junction had 7 bases not matched to a gene; V was cut back by 0 bases and J by 8 bases. The CDR3 loop spans 16 amino acids. This CDR3 reads CASSYSRGTGTEKLFF. CDR3 nucleotides: TGTGCCAGCAGTTACTCGAGGGGGACAGGGACGGAAAAACTGTTTTTT.

V and J are TRBV15 and TRBJ2-5, with D possibly matching TRBD1 (5 bases). V lost 5 bases to trimming and J lost 5 bases, with 18 bases between them. The CDR3 has 15 residues. Looked up from germline, CDR1 is LNHNV and CDR2 is YYDKDF (reference sequence). The CDR3 DNA reads as TGTGCCACCAGCTTCCTTAAGGGGCAGTTGGAGACCCAGTACTTC. Translating gives CATSFLKGQLETQYF.

This chain links TRBV7-9 with TRBJ2-3; TRBD2 matches at 9 bases. V gave up 2 bases and J gave up 2 bases; unmatched junction bases: 5. Germline CDR1 SEHNR, CDR2 FQNEAQ (reference sequence). The length of the CDR3 is 16 residues. The CDR3 sequence is CASSLKRGADTDTQYF. The CDR3 DNA reads as TGTGCCAGCAGCTTAAAGCGGGGGGCGGACACAGATACGCAGTATTTT.